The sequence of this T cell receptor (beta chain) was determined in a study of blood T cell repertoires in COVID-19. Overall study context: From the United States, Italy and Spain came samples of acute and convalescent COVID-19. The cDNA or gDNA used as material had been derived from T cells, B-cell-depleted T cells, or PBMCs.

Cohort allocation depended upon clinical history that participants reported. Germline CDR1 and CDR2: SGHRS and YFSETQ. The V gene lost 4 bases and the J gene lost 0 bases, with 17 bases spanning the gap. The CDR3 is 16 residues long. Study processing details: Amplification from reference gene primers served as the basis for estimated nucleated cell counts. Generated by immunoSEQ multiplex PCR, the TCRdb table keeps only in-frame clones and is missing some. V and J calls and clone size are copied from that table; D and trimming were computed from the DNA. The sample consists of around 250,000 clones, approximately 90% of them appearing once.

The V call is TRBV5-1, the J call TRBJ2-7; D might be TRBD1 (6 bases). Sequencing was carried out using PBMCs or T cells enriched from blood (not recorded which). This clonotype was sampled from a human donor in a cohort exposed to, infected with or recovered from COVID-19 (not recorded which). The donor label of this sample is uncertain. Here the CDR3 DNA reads TGCGCCAGCAGCGTACCCCGGACAGAAGCCTCCTACGAGCAGTACTTC. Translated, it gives CASSVPRTEASYEQYF.